These T cell receptor beta chains were read from a single sample in a study of read filtering for tumor transcriptome and immune sequencing. TCRdb re-called the reads through MiXCR, storing one row per CDR3 protein. The repertoire holds approximately 25,000 distinct CDR3 sequences, roughly an eighth seen once, with about 48% in the top ten. The sample was a population of CD138-negative cells sorted from bone marrow. All receptors derive from a donor at least 40 years old with multiple myeloma. Each CDR3 is given with its conserved first and last residue. A D gene is named only where the DNA matches it firmly. Size tells how often a clone was seen (once, few, many) or the class of an expanded clone, and some rows leave it out.

>TRBV20-1|TRBD2|16|many|TRBJ2-5
TGCAGTGCTAGAGTTGATACTAGCGGGAGGAGGGAGACCCAGTACTTC
CSARVDTSGRRETQYF
>TRBV6-5|TRBD2|17|-|TRBJ2-7
TGTGCCAGCAGTTACTACGGGGGGTACAGTAGCTCCTACGAGCAGTACTTC
CASSYYGGYSSSYEQYF
>TRBV2|-|13|many|TRBJ1-5
TGTGCCAGTGGGGGGGGTAACGGTCAGCCCCAGCATTTT
CASGGGNGQPQHF
>TRBV9|-|13|many|TRBJ2-3
TGTGCCAGCAGCCCCGCCGTAACAGATACGCAGTATTTT
CASSPAVTDTQYF
>TRBV12-3/TRBV12-4|-|14|many|TRBJ2-5
TGTGCCAGCACAGTACAGGCCCACCAAGAGACCCAGTACTTC
CASTVQAHQETQYF
>TRBV7-3|TRBD1|15|many|TRBJ2-5
TGTGCCAGCAGCGATCGAGGGGGCTCCCAAGAGACCCAGTACTTC
CASSDRGGSQETQYF
>TRBV27|TRBD2|17|once|TRBJ2-3
TGTGCCAGCAGTCCACTAGCGGGAGAGGTGCGAACAGATACGCAGTATTTT
CASSPLAGEVRTDTQYF
>TRBV30|TRBD2|15|many|TRBJ2-2
TGTGCCTGGAGCGTAGCGGGGACGAACACCGGGGAGCTGTTTTTT
CAWSVAGTNTGELFF
>TRBV6-2/TRBV6-3|-|16|medium-sized|TRBJ2-1
TGTGCCAGCAGGCCCCGTGGGGGTGGGACCTACAATGAGCAGTTCTTC
CASRPRGGGTYNEQFF
>TRBV20-1|-|15|many|TRBJ2-1
TGCAGTGCTGCATCAACGGGGGTTAATTACAATGAGCAGTTCTTC
CSAASTGVNYNEQFF
>TRBV7-9|-|15|many|TRBJ2-1
TGTGCCAGCTGCGCGGGGCAGAGCTCCTACAATGAGCAGTTCTTC
CASCAGQSSYNEQFF
>TRBV27|TRBD2|16|-|TRBJ2-3
TGTGCCAGCACCACCGGGACTAGCGGGAGAACAGATACGCAGTATTTT
CASTTGTSGRTDTQYF
>TRBV29-1|-|14|medium-sized|TRBJ2-1
TGCAGCGTTGAGACCCAGGGGGGAGTCGATGAGCAGTTCTTC
CSVETQGGVDEQFF
>TRBV5-1|-|12|many|TRBJ2-5
TGCGCCAGCAGGGGCAGTAAGGAGACCCAGTACTTC
CASRGSKETQYF
>TRBV11-2|-|14|many|TRBJ2-7
TGTGCCAGCAGCTTAGAGCCTGGGACTCGCGAGCAGTACTTC
CASSLEPGTREQYF
>TRBV25-1|TRBD2|15|many|TRBJ2-2
TGTGCCAGCAGTGACCCCTTAGCGGGAGGTCGTGAGCTGTTTTTT
CASSDPLAGGRELFF
>TRBV24-1|-|16|-|TRBJ1-5
TGTGCCATCAGTGATTTGGAGGACATTAGCAATCAGCCCCAGCATTTT
CAISDLEDISNQPQHF
>TRBV29-1|-|14|many|TRBJ1-1
TGCAGCGTTGAAGAACGGCATAAGAACACTGAAGCTTTCTTT
CSVEERHKNTEAFF
>TRBV5-1|-|14|many|TRBJ2-5
TGCGCCAGCAGCTTTGGCGGGACCGAAGAGACCCAGTACTTC
CASSFGGTEETQYF
>TRBV7-9|TRBD1|13|many|TRBJ2-7
TGTGCCAGCAGTCGGGACAGCTCCTACGAGCAGTACTTC
CASSRDSSYEQYF
>TRBV21-1|-|16|many|TRBJ2-2
TGTGCCAGCAGCAAAGGGGGGTATCGGGGCACCGGGGAGCTGTTTTTT
CASSKGGYRGTGELFF
>TRBV7-9|TRBD2|16|many|TRBJ2-3
TGTGCCAGCAGCACCAAAACTAGCGGGAACACAGATACGCAGTATTTT
CASSTKTSGNTDTQYF
>TRBV6-6|-|11|many|TRBJ1-2
TGTGCCAGCAGTTACTCGAGCGGCTACACCTTC
CASSYSSGYTF
>TRBV28|-|12|many|TRBJ1-5
TGTGCCAGCAGTTCGGGGAATCAGCCCCAGCATTTT
CASSSGNQPQHF
>TRBV12-3/TRBV12-4|TRBD1|14|-|TRBJ1-1
TGTGCCAGCAGTCTGGGACAGTGGGACACTGAAGCTTTCTTT
CASSLGQWDTEAFF
>TRBV20-1|-|13|-|TRBJ1-1
TGCAGTGTTAAGAGGGCTTCTAACACTGAAGCTTTCTTT
CSVKRASNTEAFF
>TRBV7-2|-|13|many|TRBJ1-6
TGTGCCAGCAGCCTCCCACGAGATTCACCCCTCCACTTT
CASSLPRDSPLHF
>TRBV7-8|TRBD2|18|many|TRBJ2-3
TGTGCCAGCAGCTTAAACCCTGTGACTAGCGGGAGCACAGATACGCAGTATTTT
CASSLNPVTSGSTDTQYF
>TRBV20-1|-|14|many|TRBJ2-7
TGCAGTGCTAGTTTTCCGGAGCGGTCCTACGAGCAGTACTTC
CSASFPERSYEQYF
>TRBV29-1|TRBD2|13|many|TRBJ2-5
TGCAGCGCCAGTGGGCCTAGCGGAGAGACCCAGTACTTC
CSASGPSGETQYF
>TRBV30|TRBD2|16|many|TRBJ2-3
TGTGCCTGGAGTGCAGGGACTAGCGGGTGGACAGATACGCAGTATTTT
CAWSAGTSGWTDTQYF
>TRBV2|-|15|few|TRBJ2-2
TGTGCCAGCAGCCCACAAGGGGGTGTCACCGGGGAGCTGTCTTTT
CASSPQGGVTGELSF
>TRBV11-3|-|14|many|TRBJ2-1
TGTGCCAGCAGCTTAAGTAGCGGCTACAATGAGCAGTTCTTC
CASSLSSGYNEQFF
>TRBV5-1|TRBD2|12|many|TRBJ2-1
TGCGCCAGCAGCCTAGCGGGAGGCCCCCAGTTCTTC
CASSLAGGPQFF
>TRBV10-2|-|14|many|TRBJ2-1
TGCGCCAGCAGTGAGTGGGGTTCGAGCAATGAGCAGTTCTTC
CASSEWGSSNEQFF
>TRBV2|TRBD2|14|hyperexpanded|TRBJ2-5
TGTGCCAGCAGTGATTCCGGGGGAGGGGAGACCCAGTACTTC
CASSDSGGGETQYF
>TRBV9|TRBD1|15|-|TRBJ2-1
TGTGCCAGCAGCTCGGGACAGGGAGTTCTGGATGAGCAGCTCTTC
CASSSGQGVLDEQLF
>TRBV20-1|-|13|many|TRBJ1-2
TGCAGTGCTAGGGCTCAAGCTAACTATGGCTACACCTTC
CSARAQANYGYTF
>TRBV25-1|TRBD1|13|few|TRBJ1-4
TGTGCCGGCAGTGAGACAGGGAGTGAAAAACTGTTTTTT
CAGSETGSEKLFF
>TRBV23-1|-|15|-|TRBJ2-4
TGCGCCAGCAACCCGCAGGGAGATAGAAAAAACATTCAGTACTTC
CASNPQGDRKNIQYF
>TRBV5-1|-|13|many|TRBJ2-4
TGCGCCAGCAGCAACCTGGACAAAAACATTCAGTACTTC
CASSNLDKNIQYF
>TRBV20-1|TRBD2|15|many|TRBJ2-7
TGCAGTGCTAGAGATCCCGGGACTAGCGTTAACGAGCAGTACTTC
CSARDPGTSVNEQYF
>TRBV9|TRBD1|19|many|TRBJ2-1
TGTGCCAGCAGCGCTCCGGGACAGGGGATCGGGAGGGCCAGGAATGAGCAGTTCTTC
CASSAPGQGIGRARNEQFF
>TRBV28|-|14|many|TRBJ2-7
TGTGCCAGCAAACCCAGAGGGGGAAGCTACGAGCAGTACTTC
CASKPRGGSYEQYF
>TRBV10-3|-|15|many|TRBJ2-7
TGTGCCATCAGTGAGCAACAGGGTAAAGGGGGGGAGCAGTACTTC
CAISEQQGKGGEQYF
>TRBV11-3|-|13|many|TRBJ2-7
TGTGCCAGCAGCTTCTCATGGGCCTACGAGCAGTACTTC
CASSFSWAYEQYF
>TRBV30|-|11|many|TRBJ2-4
TGTGCCTGGAGTGGAGGGGAAACCGCCCACTTC
CAWSGGETAHF
>TRBV5-1|-|15|many|TRBJ2-1
TGCGCCAGCAGCTTGGAGGGTAGCTCCTACAATGAGCAGTTCTTC
CASSLEGSSYNEQFF
>TRBV5-4|-|15|few|TRBJ2-5
TGTGCCAGCAGCTATAAGTTACACCTCCAAGAGACCCAGTACTTC
CASSYKLHLQETQYF